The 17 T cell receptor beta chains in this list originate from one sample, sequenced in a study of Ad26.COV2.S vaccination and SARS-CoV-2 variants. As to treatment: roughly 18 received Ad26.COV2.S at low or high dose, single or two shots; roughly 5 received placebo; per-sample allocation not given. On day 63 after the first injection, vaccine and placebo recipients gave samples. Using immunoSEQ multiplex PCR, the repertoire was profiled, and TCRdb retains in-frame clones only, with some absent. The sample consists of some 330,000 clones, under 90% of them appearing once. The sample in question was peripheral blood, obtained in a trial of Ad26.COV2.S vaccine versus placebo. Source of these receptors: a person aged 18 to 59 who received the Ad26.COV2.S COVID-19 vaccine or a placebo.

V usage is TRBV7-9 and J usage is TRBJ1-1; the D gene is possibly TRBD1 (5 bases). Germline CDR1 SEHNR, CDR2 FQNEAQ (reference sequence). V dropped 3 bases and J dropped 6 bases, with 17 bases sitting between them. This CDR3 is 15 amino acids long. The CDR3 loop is CASSLLGLDGPEAFF. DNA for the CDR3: TGTGCCAGCAGCTTGTTGGGGCTTGATGGGCCTGAAGCTTTCTTT.

In DNA form, the CDR3 reads TGTGCCTTCCTTCAGCTGACTAGCGGGAGTGTAGATACGCAGTATTTT. Protein product: CAFLQLTSGSVDTQYF. The rearrangement joins TRBV7-9 to TRBJ2-3; 12 positions agree with TRBD2. Germline CDR1 and CDR2: SEHNR and FQNEAQ (reference sequence). Germline trimming cut 11 bases from V and 5 bases from J; bases unmatched to any gene: 14. CDR3 size: 16 residues. Complete variable domain (other parts from reference TRBV7-9 and TRBJ2-3): DTGVSQNPRHKITKRGQNVTFRCDPISEHNRLYWYRQTLGQGPEFLTYFQNEAQLEKSRLLSDRFSAERPKGSFSTLEIQRTEQGDSAMYLCAFLQLTSGSVDTQYFGPGTRLTVL.

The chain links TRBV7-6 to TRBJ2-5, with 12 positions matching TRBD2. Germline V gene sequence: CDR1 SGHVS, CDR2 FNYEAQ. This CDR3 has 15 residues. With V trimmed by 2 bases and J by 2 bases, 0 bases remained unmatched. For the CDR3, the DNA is TGTGCCAGCAGCTTACTAGCGGGGGGGCAAGAGACCCAGTACTTC. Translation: CASSLLAGGQETQYF. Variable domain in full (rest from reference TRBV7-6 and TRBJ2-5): GAGVSQSPRYKVTKRGQDVALRCDPISGHVSLYWYRQALGQGPEFLTYFNYEAQQDKSGLPNDRFSAERPEGSISTLTIQRTEQRDSAMYRCASSLLAGGQETQYFGPGTRLLVL.

CDR3 sequence reads: CASSLGFSGANVLTF. The CDR3 DNA reads as TGTGCCAGCAGCTTAGGGTTTTCTGGGGCCAACGTCCTGACTTTC. The J gene is TRBJ2-6, the V gene TRBV7-6, with D uncertain. This CDR3 region has 15 residues. CDR1 is SGHVS and CDR2 is FNYEAQ in the germline V gene. Trimming pared 1 base from V and 1 base from J, leaving 5 bases between.

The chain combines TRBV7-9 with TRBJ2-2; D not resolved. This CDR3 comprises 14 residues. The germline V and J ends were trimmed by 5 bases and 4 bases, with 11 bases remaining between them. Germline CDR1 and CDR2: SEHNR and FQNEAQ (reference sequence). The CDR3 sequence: CASSPEPGTGELFF. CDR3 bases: TGTGCCAGCAGCCCTGAACCGGGCACCGGGGAGCTGTTTTTT. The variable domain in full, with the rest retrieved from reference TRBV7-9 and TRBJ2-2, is DTGVSQNPRHKITKRGQNVTFRCDPISEHNRLYWYRQTLGQGPEFLTYFQNEAQLEKSRLLSDRFSAERPKGSFSTLEIQRTEQGDSAMYLCASSPEPGTGELFFGEGSRLTVL.

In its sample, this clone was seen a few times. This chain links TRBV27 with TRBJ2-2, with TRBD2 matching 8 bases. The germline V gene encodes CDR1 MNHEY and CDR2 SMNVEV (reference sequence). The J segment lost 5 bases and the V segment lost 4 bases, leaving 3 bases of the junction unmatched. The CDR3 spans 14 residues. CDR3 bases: TGTGCCAGCAGTTGGGCTAGCGGGACCGGGGAGCTGTTTTTT. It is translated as CASSWASGTGELFF.

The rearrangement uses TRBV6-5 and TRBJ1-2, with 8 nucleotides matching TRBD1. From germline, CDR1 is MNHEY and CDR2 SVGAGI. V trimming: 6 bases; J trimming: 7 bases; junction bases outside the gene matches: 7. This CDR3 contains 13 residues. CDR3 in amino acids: CASRQQGGSGYTF. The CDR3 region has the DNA TGTGCCAGCAGGCAACAGGGGGGCTCTGGCTACACCTTC.

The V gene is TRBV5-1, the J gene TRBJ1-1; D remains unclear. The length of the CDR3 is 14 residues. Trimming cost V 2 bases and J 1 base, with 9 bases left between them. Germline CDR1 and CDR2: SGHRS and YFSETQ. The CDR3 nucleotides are TGCGCCAGCAGCTTATCGACTGGGAACACTGAAGCTTTCTTT. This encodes CASSLSTGNTEAFF.

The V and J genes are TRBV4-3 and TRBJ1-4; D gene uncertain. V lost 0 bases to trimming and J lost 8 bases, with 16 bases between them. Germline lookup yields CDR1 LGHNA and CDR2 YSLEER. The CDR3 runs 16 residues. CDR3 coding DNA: TGCGCCAGCAGCCAAGATTTTGGCAGCCGGGAGGAAAAACTGTTTTTT. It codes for CASSQDFGSREEKLFF.

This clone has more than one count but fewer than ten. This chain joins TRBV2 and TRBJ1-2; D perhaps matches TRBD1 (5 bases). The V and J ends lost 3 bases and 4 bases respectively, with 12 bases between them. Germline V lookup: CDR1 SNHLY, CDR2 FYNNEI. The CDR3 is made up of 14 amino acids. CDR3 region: CASSDTGPSYGYTF. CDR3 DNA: TGTGCCAGCAGTGACACAGGCCCCTCCTATGGCTACACCTTC.

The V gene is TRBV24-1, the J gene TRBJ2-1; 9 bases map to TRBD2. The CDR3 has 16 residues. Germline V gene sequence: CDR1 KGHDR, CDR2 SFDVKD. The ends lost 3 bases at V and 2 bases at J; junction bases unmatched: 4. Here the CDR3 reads CATSDTSGGTYNEQFF. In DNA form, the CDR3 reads TGTGCCACCAGTGATACCAGCGGGGGGACCTACAATGAGCAGTTCTTC.

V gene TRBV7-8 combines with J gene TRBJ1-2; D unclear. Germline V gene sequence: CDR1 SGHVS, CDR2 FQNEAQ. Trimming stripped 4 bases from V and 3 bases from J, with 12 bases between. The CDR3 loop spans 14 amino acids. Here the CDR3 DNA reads TGTGCCAGCAGCTCCCCCATTGGGGACTATGGCTACACCTTC. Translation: CASSSPIGDYGYTF.

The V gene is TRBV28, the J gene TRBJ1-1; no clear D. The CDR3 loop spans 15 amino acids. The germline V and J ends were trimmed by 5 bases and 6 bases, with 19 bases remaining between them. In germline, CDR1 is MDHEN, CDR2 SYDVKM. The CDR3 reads CASSIPDTSSAEAFF. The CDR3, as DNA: TGTGCCAGCAGTATCCCCGACACCTCGAGCGCTGAAGCTTTCTTT.

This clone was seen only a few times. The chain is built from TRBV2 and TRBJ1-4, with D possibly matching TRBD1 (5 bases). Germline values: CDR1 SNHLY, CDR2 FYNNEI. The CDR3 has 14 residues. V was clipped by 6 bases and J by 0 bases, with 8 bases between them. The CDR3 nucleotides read TGTGCCAGCAGGACAGCTTCAACTAATGAAAAACTGTTTTTT. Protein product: CASRTASTNEKLFF.

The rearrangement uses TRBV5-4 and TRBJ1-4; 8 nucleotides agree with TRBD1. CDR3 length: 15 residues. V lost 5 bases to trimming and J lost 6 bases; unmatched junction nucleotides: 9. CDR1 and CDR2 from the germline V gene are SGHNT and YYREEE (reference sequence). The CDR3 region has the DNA TGTGCCAGCAGTTTAACAGGGGGTAGGGATGAAAAACTGTTTTTT. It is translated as CASSLTGGRDEKLFF.

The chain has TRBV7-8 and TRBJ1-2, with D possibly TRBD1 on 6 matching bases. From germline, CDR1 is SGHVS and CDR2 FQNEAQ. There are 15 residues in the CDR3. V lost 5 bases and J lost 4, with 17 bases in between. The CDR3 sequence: CASSGLGGGSYGYTF. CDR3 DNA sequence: TGTGCCAGCAGCGGACTTGGGGGGGGCAGCTATGGCTACACCTTC.

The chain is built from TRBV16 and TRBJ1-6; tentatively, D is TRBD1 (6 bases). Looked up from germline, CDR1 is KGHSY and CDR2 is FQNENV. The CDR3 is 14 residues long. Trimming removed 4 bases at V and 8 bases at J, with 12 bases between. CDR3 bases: TGTGCCAGCAGCCCCCGGAGGGGGGATTCACCCCTCCACTTT. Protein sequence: CASSPRRGDSPLHF.